This TCR beta chain was identified during a study of OX40 agonist ivuxolimab in advanced cancers. About the research overall: Patients undergoing dose escalation presented with hepatocellular carcinoma, melanoma, renal cell or head and neck cancer.

Data came from immunoSEQ multiplex PCR; TCRdb stores just in-frame clones and leaves some out. In the table there are roughly 73,000 clones, roughly 90% of which are singletons. This material consisted of CD4+ or CD8+ T cells sorted from blood, taken in a trial of the OX40 agonist ivuxolimab. This TCR was sampled from an adult with an advanced solid tumor such as melanoma, head and neck, liver or kidney cancer.

CDR3 protein: CATSRVDREHQPQHF. CDR3 DNA sequence: TGTGCCACCAGCAGAGTTGACAGGGAGCATCAGCCCCAGCATTTT. The chain is built from TRBV15 and TRBJ1-5, with 7 nucleotides matching TRBD1. The trim removed 1 base at V and 5 bases at J, leaving 5 bases unmatched. The CDR3 covers 15 residues. CDR1 and CDR2 (germline): LNHNV, YYDKDF (reference sequence).